These 17 T cell receptor beta chains share one sample of origin, sequenced in a study of OX40 agonist ivuxolimab in advanced cancers. The table came from immunoSEQ multiplex PCR; TCRdb's copy has only in-frame clones and leaves some out. The data show 90,000 or so clones, roughly nine tenths seen once. This sample comprised CD4+ or CD8+ T cells sorted from blood, obtained in a trial of the OX40 agonist ivuxolimab. The receptors stem from an adult with an advanced solid tumor such as melanoma, head and neck, liver or kidney cancer.

The chain's CDR3 is CASSEGRTGRNEQYF. For the CDR3, the DNA is TGTGCCAGCAGTGAAGGTAGGACAGGGAGGAACGAGCAGTACTTC. The V and J genes are TRBV6-1 and TRBJ2-7; 8 bases are a match to TRBD1. CDR3 length equals 15 residues. Per the germline V gene, CDR1 is MNHNS and CDR2 is SASEGT. The junction had 7 bases not matched to a gene; V was cut back by 1 base and J by 5 bases.

This chain connects TRBV7-9 to TRBJ2-5; D not resolved. Germline CDR1 SEHNR, CDR2 FQNEAQ (reference sequence). V was shortened by 5 bases and J by 3 bases, with 13 bases between the two germline ends. The CDR3 has 14 amino acids. CDR3 region: CASSPGWQKETQYF. CDR3 bases: TGTGCCAGCAGCCCTGGCTGGCAGAAAGAGACCCAGTACTTC.

The gene calls are TRBV5-4 and TRBJ2-7; no reliable D call. Per the germline V gene, CDR1 is SGHNT and CDR2 is YYREEE (reference sequence). The CDR3 has 14 amino acids. Trimming removed 1 base at V and 2 bases at J, with 10 bases between. The CDR3 reads CASSLNNGPYEQYF. For the CDR3, the DNA is TGTGCCAGCAGCTTGAATAACGGCCCCTACGAGCAGTACTTC.

The chain uses TRBV18 and TRBJ2-7; weak D call: TRBD1 (6 bases). With 5 bases removed from V and 0 bases from J, the gap between germline ends came to 14 bases. Looked up from germline, CDR1 is KGHSH and CDR2 is LQKENI. The CDR3 has 15 residues. In DNA form, the CDR3 reads TGTGCCAGCTCAGAGGGGGAGACGAGCTCCTACGAGCAGTACTTC. This codes for CASSEGETSSYEQYF.

This sequence joins TRBV30 and TRBJ1-1, with 7 bases fitting TRBD1. Germline V CDR1 and CDR2: GTSNPN, SVGIG (reference sequence). The CDR3 contains 13 residues. The V and J ends lost 4 bases and 4 bases, in that order; junction bases with no gene match: 6. The CDR3 protein is CAWILSGGTEAFF. Here the CDR3 DNA reads TGTGCCTGGATTCTTTCAGGGGGCACTGAAGCTTTCTTT.

This clone was recorded once. V is TRBV5-5 and J is TRBJ1-5, with a possible D match to TRBD1 (6 bases). Germline CDR1 reads SGHKS; CDR2 reads YYEKEE (reference sequence). The CDR3 spans 15 residues. The germline V and J ends were trimmed by 1 base and 7 bases, with 15 bases remaining between them. The CDR3: CASSLSVQGYQPQHF. The DNA of the CDR3 is TGTGCCAGCAGCTTGAGTGTACAGGGCTACCAGCCCCAGCATTTT.

The chain recombines TRBV7-2 with TRBJ1-5; a weak D match, TRBD1 (5 bases). Germline V gene lookup returns CDR1 SGHTA and CDR2 FQGNSA. Deletions cut 2 bases from V and 6 bases from J, with 11 bases between. This CDR3 is 14 amino acids long. CDR3 residues: CASSLRDPAQPQHF. The CDR3 nucleotides read TGTGCCAGCAGCTTACGGGACCCCGCTCAGCCCCAGCATTTT.

This clone showed up just a few times. The J gene is TRBJ1-3, the V gene TRBV11-3; tentatively, D is TRBD1 (6 bases). Per the germline V gene, CDR1 is SGHNT and CDR2 is YENEEA. Trimming shortened V by 5 bases and J by 0 bases, and 17 bases separated the two germline ends. The CDR3 extends over 17 amino acids. The CDR3 reads CASSTSTGPSSGNTIYF. CDR3 nucleotide sequence: TGTGCCAGCAGCACATCGACAGGACCGTCCTCTGGAAACACCATATATTTT.

V and J are TRBV28 and TRBJ2-4, with D perhaps assigned TRBD1 or TRBD2 (6 bases each). CDR1 and CDR2 (germline): MDHEN, SYDVKM. The CDR3 has 12 residues. V dropped 4 bases and J dropped 15 bases, with 16 bases sitting between them. CDR3 DNA sequence: TGTGCCAGCAGTTCAAGCGTCGGGGGCCTGTACTTC. Amino acid sequence: CASSSSVGGLYF.

V is TRBV10-3 and J is TRBJ2-2; 9 nucleotides match TRBD1. The CDR3 has 14 amino acids. Germline V gene lookup returns CDR1 ENHRY and CDR2 SYGVKD. Germline trimming cut 3 bases from V and 8 bases from J; bases unmatched to any gene: 4. This CDR3 is CAISEQGATGELFF. CDR3 nucleotides: TGTGCCATCAGTGAACAGGGGGCAACGGGGGAGCTGTTTTTT.

This clone has a handful of counts. The chain has TRBV6-5 and TRBJ1-1; no definite D call. Germline CDR1 reads MNHEY; CDR2 reads SVGAGI. The V end was cut by 5 bases, the J end by 0 bases, with 13 bases between. This CDR3 contains 15 residues. DNA for the CDR3: TGTGCCAGCAGTCCGTTAGAGTTGATGAACACTGAAGCTTTCTTT. Translated, it gives CASSPLELMNTEAFF.

The chain is built from TRBV6-6 and TRBJ2-1; D gene unclear. This CDR3 region has 14 residues. Germline CDR1 reads MNHNY; CDR2 reads SVGAGI (reference sequence). V was trimmed by 6 bases and J by 6 bases, leaving 15 bases between them. CDR3 coding DNA: TGTGCCAGCAGCCCTCAGACTGGATCCAATGAGCAGTTCTTC. It encodes CASSPQTGSNEQFF.

This clone has a single count. The chain recombines TRBV7-8 with TRBJ2-2, with D possibly being TRBD2 (6 bases). The germline V gene encodes CDR1 SGHVS and CDR2 FQNEAQ. The CDR3 is 15 amino acids. V was shortened by 5 bases and J by 2 bases, with 12 bases between the two germline ends. The CDR3 nucleotides read TGTGCCAGCAGCGCCTCGGGAGTCAACACCGGGGAGCTGTTTTTT. It is translated as CASSASGVNTGELFF.

A single count supports this clone. The chain couples TRBV27 to TRBJ2-7; the D is unclear. Germline loops: CDR1 MNHEY, CDR2 SMNVEV (reference sequence). The CDR3 totals 13 residues. V gave up 3 bases and J gave up 2 bases, with 8 bases separating them. The CDR3 DNA is TGTGCCAGCAGTTTGCCTGGAACCTACGAGCAGTACTTC. This codes for CASSLPGTYEQYF.

V gene TRBV30 combines with J gene TRBJ2-2; the D call may be TRBD1 or TRBD2 (6 bases each). This CDR3 has 15 residues. Trimming removed 3 bases from V and 2 bases from J, with 13 bases in between. Germline loops: CDR1 GTSNPN, CDR2 SVGIG (reference sequence). CDR3: CAWRGGSGNTGELFF. The CDR3 DNA is TGTGCCTGGAGAGGGGGTAGCGGAAACACCGGGGAGCTGTTTTTT. Looking up the rest from reference TRBV30 and TRBJ2-2 gives the full variable domain: SQTIHQWPATLVQPVGSPLSLECTVEGTSNPNLYWYRQAAGRGLQLLFYSVGIGQISSEVPQNLSASRPQDRQFILSSKKLLLSDSGFYLCAWRGGSGNTGELFFGEGSRLTVL.

V and J are TRBV28 and TRBJ1-2; the match to TRBD1 covers 9 bases. V dropped 5 bases and J dropped 4; count of bases not matched to a gene: 8. CDR3 length: 15 residues. Germline V gene lookup returns CDR1 MDHEN and CDR2 SYDVKM. The CDR3 DNA reads TGTGCCAGCAGTCCCATGGACAGGGGAGGCTATGGCTACACCTTC. It translates to CASSPMDRGGYGYTF.

The V and J genes are TRBV7-6 and TRBJ2-7, with 8 bases matching TRBD2. J was trimmed by 5 bases and V by 4 bases; bases with no gene match: 13. The CDR3 has 16 amino acids. The germline V gene has CDR1 SGHVS and CDR2 FNYEAQ. The CDR3 sequence is CASSSSRTGGTHEQYF. CDR3 in DNA: TGTGCCAGCAGCTCCTCGAGGACGGGAGGGACCCACGAGCAGTACTTC.